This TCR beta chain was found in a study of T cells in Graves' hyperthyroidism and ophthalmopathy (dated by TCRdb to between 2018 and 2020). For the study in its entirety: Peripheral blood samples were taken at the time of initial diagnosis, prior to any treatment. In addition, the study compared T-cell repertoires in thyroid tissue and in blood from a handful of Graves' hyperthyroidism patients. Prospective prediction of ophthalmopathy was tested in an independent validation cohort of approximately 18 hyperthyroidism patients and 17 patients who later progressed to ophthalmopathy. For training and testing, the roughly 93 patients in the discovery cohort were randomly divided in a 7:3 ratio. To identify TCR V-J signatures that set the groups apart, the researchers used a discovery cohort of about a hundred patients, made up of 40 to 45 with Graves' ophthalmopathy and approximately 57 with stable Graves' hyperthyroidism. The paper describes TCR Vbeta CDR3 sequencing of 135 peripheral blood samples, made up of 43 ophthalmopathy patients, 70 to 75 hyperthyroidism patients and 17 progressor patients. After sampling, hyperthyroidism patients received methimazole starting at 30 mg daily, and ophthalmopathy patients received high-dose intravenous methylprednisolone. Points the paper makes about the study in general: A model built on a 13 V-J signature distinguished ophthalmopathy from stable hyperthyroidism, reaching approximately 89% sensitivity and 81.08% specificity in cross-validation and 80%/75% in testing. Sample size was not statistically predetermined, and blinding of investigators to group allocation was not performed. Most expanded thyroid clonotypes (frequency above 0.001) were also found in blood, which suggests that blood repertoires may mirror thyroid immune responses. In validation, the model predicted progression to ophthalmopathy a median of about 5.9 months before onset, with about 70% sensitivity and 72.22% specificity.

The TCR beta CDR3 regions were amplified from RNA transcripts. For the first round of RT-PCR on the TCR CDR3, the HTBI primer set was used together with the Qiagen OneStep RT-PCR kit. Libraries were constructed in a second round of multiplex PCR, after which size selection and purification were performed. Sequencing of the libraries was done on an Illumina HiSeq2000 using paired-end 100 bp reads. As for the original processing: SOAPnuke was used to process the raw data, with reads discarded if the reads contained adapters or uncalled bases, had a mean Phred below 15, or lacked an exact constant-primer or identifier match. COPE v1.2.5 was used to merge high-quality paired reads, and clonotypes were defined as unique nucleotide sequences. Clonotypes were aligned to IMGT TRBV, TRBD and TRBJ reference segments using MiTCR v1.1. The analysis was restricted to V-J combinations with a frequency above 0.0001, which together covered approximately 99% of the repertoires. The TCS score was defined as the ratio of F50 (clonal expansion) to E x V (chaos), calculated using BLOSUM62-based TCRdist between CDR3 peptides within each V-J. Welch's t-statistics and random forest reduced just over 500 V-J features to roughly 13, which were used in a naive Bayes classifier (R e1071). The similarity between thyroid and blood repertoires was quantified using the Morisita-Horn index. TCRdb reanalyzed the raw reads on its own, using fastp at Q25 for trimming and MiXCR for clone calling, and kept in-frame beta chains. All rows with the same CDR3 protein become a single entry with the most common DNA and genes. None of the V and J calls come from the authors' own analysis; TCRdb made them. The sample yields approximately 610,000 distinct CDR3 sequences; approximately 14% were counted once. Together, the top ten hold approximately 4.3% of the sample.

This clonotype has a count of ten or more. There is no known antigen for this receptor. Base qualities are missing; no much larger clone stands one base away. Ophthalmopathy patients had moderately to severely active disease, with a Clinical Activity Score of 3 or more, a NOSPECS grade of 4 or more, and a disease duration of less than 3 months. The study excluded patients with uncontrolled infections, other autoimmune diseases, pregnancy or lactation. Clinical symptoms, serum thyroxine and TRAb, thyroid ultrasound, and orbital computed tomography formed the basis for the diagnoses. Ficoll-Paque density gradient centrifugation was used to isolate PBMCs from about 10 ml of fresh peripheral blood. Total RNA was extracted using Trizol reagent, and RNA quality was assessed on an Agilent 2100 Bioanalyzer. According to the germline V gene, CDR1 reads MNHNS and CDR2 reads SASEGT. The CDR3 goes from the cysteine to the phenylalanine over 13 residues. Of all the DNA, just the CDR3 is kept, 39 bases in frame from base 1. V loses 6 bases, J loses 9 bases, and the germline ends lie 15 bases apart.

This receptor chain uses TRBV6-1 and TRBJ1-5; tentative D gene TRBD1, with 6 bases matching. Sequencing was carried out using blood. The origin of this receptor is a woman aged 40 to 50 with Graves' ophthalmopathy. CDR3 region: CASRVGAQWPQHF. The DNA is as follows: TGTGCCAGCAGGGTGGGGGCTCAGTGGCCCCAGCATTTT.